The T cell receptor (beta chain) described here comes from a study of blood T cell repertoires in COVID-19. Background on the study: Material from acute and convalescent COVID-19 was sourced from the United States, Italy and Spain. The cDNA or gDNA used as material had been derived from T cells, B-cell-depleted T cells, or PBMCs.

The method was immunoSEQ multiplex PCR; TCRdb's version includes in-frame clones alone and lacks a portion of them. In the table there are some 340,000 clones, around 83% of which are singletons. Trimming took off 0 bases at V and 4 bases at J, with 14 bases between the two ends. Germline CDR1 and CDR2: SGHRS and YFSETQ. This CDR3 contains 16 residues. This sequence originates from a young man with active or convalescent COVID-19. The rearrangement joins TRBV5-1 to TRBJ2-1; the D gene is possibly TRBD1 (5 bases). Specimen: peripheral blood. CDR3 nucleotide sequence: TGCGCCAGCAGCTTGGCGGCAGGGATTTCGTACAATGAGCAGTTCTTC. Its translation is CASSLAAGISYNEQFF.